This passage covers 11 T cell receptor beta chains from one sample sequenced in a study of blood T cell repertoires in COVID-19. Only in-frame clones appear in the TCRdb table, and some are missing; sequencing was by immunoSEQ multiplex PCR. The sample yields about 200,000 clones, 82% seen once. Source material: peripheral blood. The source is an older woman with COVID-19, enrolled during active disease.

CDR3 nucleotides: TGCGCCAGCAGCCACGGACAGAATGCTAACTATGGCTACACCTTC. Translated: CASSHGQNANYGYTF. The rearrangement links TRBV4-1 to TRBJ1-2, with D perhaps matching TRBD1 (6 bases). V lost 3 bases, J lost 0 bases, and 11 bases lay in between. The CDR3 length is 15 residues. Germline CDR1 and CDR2: MGHRA and YSYEKL.

This sequence joins TRBV29-1 and TRBJ1-5; maybe TRBD1 (5 bases). V lost 4 bases to trimming and J lost 6 bases, with 13 bases between them. The CDR3 is 13 amino acids. The V gene's germline CDR1 is SQVTM and CDR2 ANQGSEA. The CDR3 region has the DNA TGCAGCGTTGTTCAGGGTGAAGGTCAGCCCCAGCATTTT. Translation gives CSVVQGEGQPQHF.

The V gene is TRBV19, the J gene TRBJ1-1; 7 bases match TRBD1. The germline V gene encodes CDR1 LNHDA and CDR2 SQIVND (reference sequence). The CDR3 length is 14 residues. Trimming at V came to 7 bases and at J to 0 bases, leaving 5 bases not matched to a gene. CDR3 coding DNA: TGTGCCAGTACCCTGACAGGGATGAACACTGAAGCTTTCTTT. Translated: CASTLTGMNTEAFF.

The V call is TRBV28, the J call TRBJ1-2; D not certain. Germline values: CDR1 MDHEN, CDR2 SYDVKM. Between the trimmed V and J ends, which lost 4 bases and 8 bases, there was a span of 11 bases. The CDR3 covers 12 residues. The CDR3 nucleotides are TGTGCCAGCAGTTCAATAGTCTGGGGCTACACCTTC. Translating it yields CASSSIVWGYTF.

V gene TRBV5-1 combines with J gene TRBJ2-1; tentatively, D is TRBD1 (7 bases). The germline V and J ends were trimmed by 4 bases and 6 bases, with 23 bases remaining between them. Germline loops: CDR1 SGHRS, CDR2 YFSETQ. The CDR3 has 17 amino acids. CDR3 residues: CASSRTPTGEAGNEQFF. The CDR3 coding sequence is TGCGCCAGCAGCCGGACCCCAACAGGGGAGGCTGGCAATGAGCAGTTCTTC.

The CDR3 here is CASRRQASYNEQFF. DNA for the CDR3: TGTGCCAGCAGAAGACAAGCCTCCTACAATGAGCAGTTCTTC. This chain links TRBV6-6 with TRBJ2-1; D uncertain. Germline assignment: CDR1 MNHNY and CDR2 SVGAGI (reference sequence). Trimming stripped 6 bases from V and 0 bases from J, with 9 bases between. This CDR3 spans 14 amino acids.

This sequence joins TRBV7-2 and TRBJ2-5; 9 bases agree with TRBD1. V gave up 3 bases and J gave up 6 bases; unmatched junction bases: 8. The V gene's germline CDR1 is SGHTA and CDR2 FQGNSA. This CDR3 region has 15 residues. The CDR3 loop is CASSFGTGLLKTQYF. In DNA, the CDR3 is TGTGCCAGCAGCTTTGGGACAGGGCTTTTGAAGACCCAGTACTTC.

This chain uses TRBV13 with TRBJ2-3, with 8 bases matching TRBD1. There are 14 residues in the CDR3. In germline, CDR1 is PRHDT, CDR2 FYEKMQ (reference sequence). The junction had 2 bases not matched to a gene; V was cut back by 5 bases and J by 1 base. CDR3 nucleotide sequence: TGTGCCAGCAGCCCGGGACAGGGCACAGATACGCAGTATTTT. This codes for CASSPGQGTDTQYF.

The chain recombines TRBV2 with TRBJ2-5; 7 nucleotides agree with TRBD2. The CDR3 is made up of 14 amino acids. V lost 6 bases and J lost 5; bases outside the gene matches: 9. In germline, CDR1 is SNHLY, CDR2 FYNNEI. CDR3 coding DNA: TGTGCCAGCAGAGGAGGGTGGGGGGGTGAGACCCAGTACTTC. This codes for CASRGGWGGETQYF.

V usage is TRBV29-1 and J usage is TRBJ1-5; 7 nucleotides agree with TRBD1. CDR1 is SQVTM and CDR2 is ANQGSEA in the germline V gene. J gave up 6 bases and V 6 bases, and 8 bases lay outside the gene matches. The CDR3 extends over 13 amino acids. CDR3 DNA sequence: TGCAGCGTCTCAACAGGGGTTTCTCAGCCCCAGCATTTT. It specifies CSVSTGVSQPQHF. Looking up the rest from reference TRBV29-1 and TRBJ1-5 gives the full variable domain: SAVISQKPSRDICQRGTSLTIQCQVDSQVTMMFWYRQQPGQSLTLIATANQGSEATYESGFVIDKFPISRPNLTFSTLTVSNMSPEDSSIYLCSVSTGVSQPQHFGDGTRLSIL.

The CDR3 nucleotides read TGTGCCACCGACAGGGCAGTTGGGTCCCGCACAGATACGCAGTATTTT. Translated, it gives CATDRAVGSRTDTQYF. The genes are TRBV15 and TRBJ2-3; 7 bases are a match to TRBD1. Germline trimming cut 8 bases from V and 1 base from J; bases unmatched to any gene: 12. The CDR3 spans 16 residues. From germline, CDR1 is LNHNV and CDR2 YYDKDF (reference sequence).